This T cell receptor (beta chain) was sequenced for a study of blood T cell repertoires in COVID-19. The V and J ends lost 9 bases and 5 bases respectively, with 25 bases between them. The CDR3 is made up of 16 amino acids. Germline CDR1 and CDR2: LNHNV and YYDKDF (reference sequence). Authors' methods: Reference gene primer amplification yielded estimated nucleated cell counts. The repertoire was sequenced with immunoSEQ multiplex PCR; TCRdb's copy has only in-frame clones and lacks some. Clonal size and the V and J genes are those of that table, whereas D and trimming came from the DNA. This sample has around 110,000 clones; about 87% occur once, and the top ten carry around 7%.

Material for sequencing was peripheral blood. This sequence originates from a man over 45 with active or convalescent COVID-19. The chain employs TRBV15 and TRBJ2-5, with D perhaps matching TRBD2 (6 bases). The CDR3: CATAPDAGTPAETQYF. Written as DNA, the CDR3 is TGTGCCACTGCTCCGGACGCGGGGACCCCCGCGGAGACCCAGTACTTC. The full variable domain, in which reference TRBV15 and TRBJ2-5 provide the parts outside the CDR3, is DAMVIQNPRYQVTQFGKPVTLSCSQTLNHNVMYWYQQKSSQAPKLLFHYYDKDFNNEADTPDNFQSRRPNTSFCFLDIRSPGLGDTAMYLCATAPDAGTPAETQYFGPGTRLLVL.